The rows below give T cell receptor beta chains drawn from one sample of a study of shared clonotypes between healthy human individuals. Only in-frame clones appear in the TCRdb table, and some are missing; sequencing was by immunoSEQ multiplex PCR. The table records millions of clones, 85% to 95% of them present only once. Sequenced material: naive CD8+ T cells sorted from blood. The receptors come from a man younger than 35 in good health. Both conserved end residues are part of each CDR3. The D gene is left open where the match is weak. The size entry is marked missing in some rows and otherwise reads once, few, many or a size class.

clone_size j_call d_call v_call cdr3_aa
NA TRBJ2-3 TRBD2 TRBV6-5 CASSLTSGTSDTQYF
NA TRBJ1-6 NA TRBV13 CASSFGESSYNSPLHF
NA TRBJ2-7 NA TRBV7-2 CASSLEGFNLWYEQYF
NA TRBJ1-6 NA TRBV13 CASSAAGSSYNSPLHF
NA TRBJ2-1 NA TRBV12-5 CASGLAAGQLYNEQFF
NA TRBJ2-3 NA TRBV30 CAWSVSSSTDTQYF
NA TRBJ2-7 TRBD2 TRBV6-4 CASSVPSGSLFYEQYF
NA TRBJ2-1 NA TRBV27 CASSFTVYNEQFF
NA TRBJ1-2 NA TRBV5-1 CASSLGSVGYGYTF
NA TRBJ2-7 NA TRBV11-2 CASSGQPSYEQYF
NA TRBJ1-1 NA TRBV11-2 CASSWSGSEAFF
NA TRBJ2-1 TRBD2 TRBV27 CASSPLAGFYNEQFF
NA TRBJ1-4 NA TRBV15 CATSSPDSNNEKLFF
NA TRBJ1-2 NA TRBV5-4 CASSLDPDSPYGYTF
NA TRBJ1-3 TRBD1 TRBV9 CASSVNPWEGGENGNTIYF
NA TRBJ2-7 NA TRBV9 CASSVGQGGYEQYF
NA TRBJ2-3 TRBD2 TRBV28 CASSFTSGGASTDTQYF
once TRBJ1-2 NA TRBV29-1 CSTRGGANYGYTF
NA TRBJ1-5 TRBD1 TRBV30 CAWSDRGGQPQHF
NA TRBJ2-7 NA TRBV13 CASSGGTDSSYEQYF
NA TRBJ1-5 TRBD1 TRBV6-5 CASGQGAINQPQHF
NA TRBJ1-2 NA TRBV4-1 CASSQDAGAIYGYTF